This T cell receptor beta chain was identified during a study of blood T cells in healthy people across ages. Study-wide results and caveats: The unsorted PBMCs prevented any conclusive comparison of naive versus antigen-experienced cells.

This clonotype was detected ten times or more. The antigen is undetermined. A J-beta primer mix and a sample-barcoded 5' primer were used in a second PCR of about 7 to 12 cycles. TCRdb itself ran the 5' RACE reads through MiXCR, one entry per CDR3 protein. The data hold 630,000 or so distinct CDR3 sequences, with approximately 30% observed a single time. Germline V CDR1 and CDR2: SNHLY, FYNNEI. There are 15 residues in the CDR3. V shed 3 bases and J 1 base; nucleotides not matched to a gene: 3. V and J are TRBV2 and TRBJ1-5; 7 bases are shared with TRBD1. Sequencing input: blood. The origin of this receptor is an elderly woman in good health. In nucleotides, the CDR3 is TGTGCCAGCAGTGAGGGACAGTCCAGCAATCAGCCCCAGCATTTT. This gives the protein CASSEGQSSNQPQHF.